Below, 8 T cell receptor beta chains from the same sample are listed, as sequenced in a study of T cells in localized non-small cell lung cancer. Clones were sequenced by immunoSEQ multiplex PCR, and TCRdb holds only the in-frame ones, with some missing. The table lists roughly 34,000 clones, 87% of them singletons. This specimen consisted of peripheral blood mononuclear cells, obtained before any cancer treatment. These receptors all stem from a man aged 40 to 75 with stage III lung adenocarcinoma.

On this clone: One end of the junction fails to match germline, which may point to a read error. The CDR3 loop reads CASTVRAGYTSPLHF. The CDR3 DNA sequence: TGTGCCAGCACCGTCCGGGCAGGGTATACTTCACCCCTCCACTTT. The rearrangement links TRBV7-2 to TRBJ1-6; weak D call: TRBD1 (5 bases). The germline V gene encodes CDR1 SGHTA and CDR2 FQGNSA. This CDR3 is built from 15 residues. Based on the CDR3 plus reference TRBV7-2 and TRBJ1-6, the full variable domain is GAGVSQSPSNKVTEKGKDVELRCDPISGHTALYWYRQSLGQGLEFLIYFQGNSAPDKSGLPSDRFSAERTGGSVSTLTIQRTQQEDSAVYLCASTVRAGYTSPLHFGNGTRLTVT.

Worth noting for this clone: The sample has other DNA sequences that encode this CDR3 too. The chain combines TRBV5-1 with TRBJ1-1; D is undetermined. The CDR3 extends over 13 amino acids. Germline V gene data show CDR1 as SGHRS and CDR2 as YFSETQ. Trimming cost V 1 base and J 1 base, with 5 bases left between them. CDR3 loop: CASSLTGNTEAFF. The CDR3 region has the DNA TGCGCCAGCAGCTTGACGGGGAACACTGAAGCTTTCTTT.

The genes are TRBV4-1 and TRBJ2-7, with 11 bases matching TRBD2. Germline CDR1 is MGHRA and CDR2 is YSYEKL. The CDR3 length is 16 residues. V was clipped by 3 bases and J by 4 bases; unmatched bases: 8. The CDR3 nucleotides are TGCGCCAGCAGCCATGATAGCGGGGGGGGCCAGTACGAGCAGTACTTC. It is translated as CASSHDSGGGQYEQYF.

The table lists this clone with a count of one. The rearrangement links TRBV6-5 to TRBJ1-1; D might be TRBD1 (6 bases). V lost 5 bases to trimming and J lost 7 bases, with 14 bases between them. Per germline, CDR1 MNHEY and CDR2 SVGAGI. The CDR3 length is 13 residues. CDR3 loop: CASSPQLGGEAFF. The CDR3 nucleotides read TGTGCCAGCAGTCCCCAGTTAGGGGGTGAAGCTTTCTTT.

The CDR3 bases are TGTGCCAGCACTTTCCCTGGGGGCACTGAAGCTTTCTTT. Translating it yields CASTFPGGTEAFF. The chain employs TRBV7-2 and TRBJ1-1, with D maybe TRBD1 (5 bases). CDR3 size: 13 residues. CDR1 is SGHTA, CDR2 FQGNSA, per germline. The V end was cut by 7 bases, the J end by 4 bases, with 13 bases between.

This clone occurred a few times. CDR3 protein: CATSSRGGGLDTQYF. The DNA of the CDR3 is TGTGCCACCAGCAGTAGAGGGGGCGGGTTGGATACGCAGTATTTT. The chain is built from TRBV15 and TRBJ2-3; 7 nucleotides match TRBD1. Unmatched junction bases numbered 9, after V lost 3 bases and J lost 6 bases. CDR1 is LNHNV and CDR2 is YYDKDF in the germline V gene (reference sequence). The CDR3 loop spans 15 amino acids.

As for this clone: The sample holds other DNA sequences that translate to the same CDR3. The gene calls are TRBV7-2 and TRBJ2-5; perhaps D is TRBD1 or TRBD2 (6 bases each). V was cut by 2 bases and J by 4 bases, with 11 bases left in between. From germline, CDR1 is SGHTA and CDR2 FQGNSA. The CDR3 contains 14 residues. As DNA, the CDR3 is TGTGCCAGCAGCTTATTAGGGGGAGGAGAGACCCAGTACTTC. It is translated as CASSLLGGGETQYF.

The gene calls are TRBV19 and TRBJ1-3; 9 bases fit TRBD1. CDR3 length: 13 amino acids. The junction had 5 bases not matched to a gene; V was cut back by 10 bases and J by 4 bases. Looked up from germline, CDR1 is LNHDA and CDR2 is SQIVND (reference sequence). Here the CDR3 DNA reads TGTGCCACCGCCGGGACAGGGGGAAACACCATATATTTT. This codes for CATAGTGGNTIYF.